Listed below are T cell receptor beta chains from one sample, sequenced in a study of T cell changes during pregnancy in multiple sclerosis. The table came from immunoSEQ multiplex PCR; TCRdb's copy has only in-frame clones and leaves some out. The sample yields 95,000 to 100,000 clones, 91% seen once. The sequencing here drew on peripheral blood, taken in the second trimester of pregnancy. The receptor set was obtained from a female donor with multiple sclerosis, enrolled in a pregnancy study. CDR3s include the opening cysteine and the closing phenylalanine or tryptophan. The D gene is left open where the match is weak.

V gene: TRBV2; D gene: TRBD2; J gene: TRBJ2-1; CDR3 DNA: TGTGCCAGCAGGGGGACTAGCGGGGCTCATGAGCAGTTCTTC; CDR3 protein: CASRGTSGAHEQFF
V gene: TRBV21-1; D gene: -; J gene: TRBJ2-7; CDR3 DNA: TGTGCCAGCAGCAAAGGTCAGCGGACCTCCTACGAGCAGTACTTC; CDR3 protein: CASSKGQRTSYEQYF
V gene: TRBV7-2; D gene: -; J gene: TRBJ2-1; CDR3 DNA: TGTGCCAGCAGCTTAGGCGGCTCCTACAATGAGCAGTTCTTC; CDR3 protein: CASSLGGSYNEQFF
V gene: TRBV18; D gene: -; J gene: TRBJ2-5; CDR3 DNA: TGTGCCAGCTCACCGCGGGGAGAGACCCAGTACTTC; CDR3 protein: CASSPRGETQYF
V gene: TRBV6-1; D gene: TRBD1; J gene: TRBJ1-5; CDR3 DNA: TGTGCCAGCAGTGGAGTTGACAGGGGAAGCAATCAGCCCCAGCATTTT; CDR3 protein: CASSGVDRGSNQPQHF
V gene: TRBV27; D gene: -; J gene: TRBJ2-3; CDR3 DNA: TGTGCCAGCAGTTTAATCTTTGCTAGCTCCACAGATACGCAGTATTTT; CDR3 protein: CASSLIFASSTDTQYF
V gene: TRBV30; D gene: -; J gene: TRBJ2-7; CDR3 DNA: TGTGCCTGGAATACAGGGTATCGCGAGCAGTACTTC; CDR3 protein: CAWNTGYREQYF
V gene: TRBV5-1; D gene: -; J gene: TRBJ1-2; CDR3 DNA: TGCGCCAGCAGCTTACGACCCCTGGGCGTGGAGGCCTCTAACTATGGCTACACCTTC; CDR3 protein: CASSLRPLGVEASNYGYTF
V gene: TRBV28; D gene: TRBD1; J gene: TRBJ1-5; CDR3 DNA: TGTGCCAGCAATGAGAGGGGGCAAGGCAATCAGCCCCAGCATTTT; CDR3 protein: CASNERGQGNQPQHF
V gene: TRBV11-3; D gene: TRBD2; J gene: TRBJ2-1; CDR3 DNA: TGTGCCAGCAGCTTAACTAGCGCTTACAATGAGCAGTTCTTC; CDR3 protein: CASSLTSAYNEQFF
V gene: TRBV27; D gene: -; J gene: TRBJ2-7; CDR3 DNA: TGTGCCAGCAGTTTACAGGGTTCCCACGAGCAGTACTTC; CDR3 protein: CASSLQGSHEQYF
V gene: TRBV6-5; D gene: TRBD2; J gene: TRBJ2-1; CDR3 DNA: TGTGCCAGCAGGGGTCGGGGGGGGCGCTACAATGAGCAGTTCTTC; CDR3 protein: CASRGRGGRYNEQFF
V gene: TRBV6-1; D gene: -; J gene: TRBJ2-7; CDR3 DNA: TGTGCCAGCAGGGCCAGGGATACGTCCTACGAGCAGTACTTC; CDR3 protein: CASRARDTSYEQYF
V gene: TRBV5-6; D gene: TRBD1; J gene: TRBJ2-6; CDR3 DNA: TGTGCCAGCAGCTTGATAGGGACAGGCCTCTCTGGGGCCAACGTCCTGACTTTC; CDR3 protein: CASSLIGTGLSGANVLTF
V gene: TRBV5-8; D gene: -; J gene: TRBJ2-7; CDR3 DNA: TGTGCCAGCAGCTTGGCCAGCGCTACCTACGAGCAGTACTTC; CDR3 protein: CASSLASATYEQYF
V gene: TRBV29-1; D gene: -; J gene: TRBJ2-7; CDR3 DNA: TGCAGCATTGCAGAGGAGGGTGCCTCCTACGAGCAGTACTTC; CDR3 protein: CSIAEEGASYEQYF
V gene: TRBV29-1; D gene: TRBD1; J gene: TRBJ2-7; CDR3 DNA: TGCAGCGTCGTCCGGGACAGGGGTGACGAGCAGTACTTC; CDR3 protein: CSVVRDRGDEQYF
V gene: TRBV7-2; D gene: -; J gene: TRBJ2-7; CDR3 DNA: TGTGCCAGCAGCCCCCTAGACCTGCTCGAGCAGTACTTC; CDR3 protein: CASSPLDLLEQYF
V gene: TRBV5-1; D gene: TRBD2; J gene: TRBJ2-1; CDR3 DNA: TGCGCCAGCAGCTTGGGGCGGGAGAGGAGGAACAATGAGCAGTTCTTC; CDR3 protein: CASSLGRERRNNEQFF
V gene: TRBV6-1; D gene: TRBD1; J gene: TRBJ2-2; CDR3 DNA: TGTGCCAGCCAGGACAGGGGGCTGAACACCGGGGAGCTGTTTTTT; CDR3 protein: CASQDRGLNTGELFF
V gene: TRBV28; D gene: TRBD1; J gene: TRBJ2-5; CDR3 DNA: TGTGCCAGCAGGGGAGGGGACAGGGTAAGGCAGACCCAGTACTTC; CDR3 protein: CASRGGDRVRQTQYF
V gene: TRBV6-5; D gene: TRBD2; J gene: TRBJ2-2; CDR3 DNA: TGTGCCAGCAGTTACCGCGGGGCCGATGATAGCGGGGGAAGTTTT; CDR3 protein: CASSYRGADDSGGSF
V gene: TRBV5-1; D gene: -; J gene: TRBJ2-3; CDR3 DNA: TGCGCCAGCAGCTCGCCGGACTACACCGACACAGATACGCAGTATTTT; CDR3 protein: CASSSPDYTDTDTQYF
V gene: TRBV4-1; D gene: TRBD2; J gene: TRBJ2-2; CDR3 DNA: TGCGCCAGCAGCCAAATAGCTAGCGGGGCAAACACCGGGGAGCTGTTTTTT; CDR3 protein: CASSQIASGANTGELFF
V gene: TRBV11-2; D gene: -; J gene: TRBJ2-3; CDR3 DNA: TGTGCCAGCAGCCCGGGGTCTACAAATACGCAGTATTTT; CDR3 protein: CASSPGSTNTQYF
V gene: TRBV5-1; D gene: -; J gene: TRBJ2-2; CDR3 DNA: TGCGCCAGCAGCATCGGCCGGAGCGGGGAGCTGTTTTTT; CDR3 protein: CASSIGRSGELFF
V gene: TRBV19; D gene: TRBD2; J gene: TRBJ2-7; CDR3 DNA: TGTGCCAGTAGTATAGAAGGTAGCGGGAGCGTCGAGCAGTACTTC; CDR3 protein: CASSIEGSGSVEQYF